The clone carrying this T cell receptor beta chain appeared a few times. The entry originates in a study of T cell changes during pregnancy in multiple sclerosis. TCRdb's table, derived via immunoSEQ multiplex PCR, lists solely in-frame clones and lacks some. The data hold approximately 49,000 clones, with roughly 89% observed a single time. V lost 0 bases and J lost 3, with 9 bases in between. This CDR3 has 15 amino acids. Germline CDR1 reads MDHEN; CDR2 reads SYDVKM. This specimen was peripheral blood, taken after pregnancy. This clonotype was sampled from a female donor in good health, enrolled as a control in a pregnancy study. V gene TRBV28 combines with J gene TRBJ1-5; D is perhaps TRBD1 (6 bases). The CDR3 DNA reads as TGTGCCAGCAGTTTATGGGGGGCCCTCAATCAGCCCCAGCATTTT. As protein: CASSLWGALNQPQHF.